The source of this T cell receptor beta chain is a study of radiotherapy plus CTLA-4 blockade in lung cancer. Study-wide results and limits: Early clonal dynamics of blood T cells, together with interferon-beta, were reported as the best response predictor. Some TCR clones had been derived from tumors. These clones expanded in peripheral blood after radiotherapy plus ipilimumab.

Comments on this clone: What it recognizes is unknown.

This CDR3 contains 16 residues. Trimming removed 3 bases from V and 1 base from J, with 18 bases in between. Germline V gene lookup returns CDR1 GTSNPN and CDR2 SVGIG (reference sequence). TCRdb's copy holds only in-frame clones and misses some; the assay was immunoSEQ multiplex PCR. The table has about 98,000 clones, 80% to 85% seen once. This rearrangement joins TRBV30 to TRBJ1-2, with D uncertain. The TCR sequence derives from a human donor with non-small cell lung cancer who had a partial response to radiotherapy plus ipilimumab. Sequenced here: peripheral blood, sampled from a patient treated with radiotherapy plus ipilimumab. CDR3 sequence: CAWRARGVAGNYGYTF. In DNA, the CDR3 is TGTGCCTGGAGAGCCCGCGGGGTCGCCGGTAACTATGGCTACACCTTC.